This TCR beta chain was observed in a study of T cell changes during pregnancy in multiple sclerosis. This clone was detected only a few times. J gave up 7 bases and V 4 bases, and 15 bases lay outside the gene matches. From germline, CDR1 is SEHNR and CDR2 FQNEAQ (reference sequence). This CDR3 is built from 16 residues. The repertoire was sequenced with immunoSEQ multiplex PCR; TCRdb's copy has only in-frame clones and lacks some. Here the sample spans roughly 40,000 clones, more than 90% being singletons. The clonotype originates from a female donor with multiple sclerosis, enrolled in a pregnancy study. The chain links TRBV7-9 to TRBJ2-7; TRBD2 aligns across 8 bases. The input for sequencing was peripheral blood, taken before pregnancy. The CDR3 spells CASSSLGLASPEEQYF. CDR3 bases: TGTGCCAGCAGCTCCCTCGGACTAGCCTCCCCGGAAGAGCAGTACTTC.